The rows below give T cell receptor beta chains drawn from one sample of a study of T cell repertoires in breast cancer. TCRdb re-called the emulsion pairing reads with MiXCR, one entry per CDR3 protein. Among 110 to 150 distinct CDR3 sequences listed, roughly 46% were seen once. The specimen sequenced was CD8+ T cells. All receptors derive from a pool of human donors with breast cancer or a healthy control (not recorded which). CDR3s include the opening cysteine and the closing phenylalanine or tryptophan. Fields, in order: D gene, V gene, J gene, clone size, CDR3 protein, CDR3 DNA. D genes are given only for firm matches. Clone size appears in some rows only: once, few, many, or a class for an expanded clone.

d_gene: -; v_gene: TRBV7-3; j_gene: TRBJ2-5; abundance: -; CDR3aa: CARRLTEGPQETQYF; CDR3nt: TGTGCCAGAAGATTAACGGAGGGGCCCCAAGAGACCCAGTACTTC
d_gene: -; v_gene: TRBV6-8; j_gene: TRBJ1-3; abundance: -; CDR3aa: CASSPQATGSTIYF; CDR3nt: TGTGCCAGCAGTCCCCAGGCTACTGGGAGCACCATATATTTT
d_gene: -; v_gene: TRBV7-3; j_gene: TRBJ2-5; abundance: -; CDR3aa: CASSLLEGPQETQYF; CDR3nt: TGTGCCAGCAGCTTATTGGAGGGGCCCCAGGAGACCCAGTACTTC
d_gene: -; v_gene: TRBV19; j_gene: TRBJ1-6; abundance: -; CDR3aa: CASSLDVVSSYNSPLHF; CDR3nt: TGTGCCAGTAGTCTGGATGTCGTGAGCTCCTATAATTCACCCCTCCACTTT
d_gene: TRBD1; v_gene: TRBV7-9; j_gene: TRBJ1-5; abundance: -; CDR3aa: CASNGGGDQPQRF; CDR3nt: TGTGCCAGCAACGGAGGGGGCGATCAGCCCCAGCGTTTT
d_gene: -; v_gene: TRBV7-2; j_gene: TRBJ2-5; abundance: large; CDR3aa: CASSPGQQETQYF; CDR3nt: TGTGCCAGCAGCCCAGGACAGCAAGAGACCCAGTACTTC
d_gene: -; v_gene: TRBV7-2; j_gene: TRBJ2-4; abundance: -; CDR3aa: CASSTPQGGGSLAKNIQCF; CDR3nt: TGTGCCAGCAGCACTCCTCAGGGTGGCGGGTCCCTAGCCAAAAACATTCAGTGCTTC
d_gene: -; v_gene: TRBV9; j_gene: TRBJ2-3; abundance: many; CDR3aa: CASSVSLRGAEPSTDTQYF; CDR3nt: TGTGCCAGCAGCGTAAGCTTGAGGGGGGCTGAACCTAGCACAGATACGCAGTATTTT
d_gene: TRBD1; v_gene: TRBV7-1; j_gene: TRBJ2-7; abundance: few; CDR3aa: CASSSPVDRNYEQYF; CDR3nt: TGTGCCAGCAGCTCCCCAGTGGACAGGAACTACGAGCAGTACTTC
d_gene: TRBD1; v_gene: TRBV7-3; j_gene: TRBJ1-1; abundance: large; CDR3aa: CASSLTGGMNTEAFF; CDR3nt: TGTGCCAGCAGCTTGACAGGGGGCATGAACACTGAAGCTTTCTTT
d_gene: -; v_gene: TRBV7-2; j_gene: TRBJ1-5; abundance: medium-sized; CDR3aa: CASNGGGNQPQHF; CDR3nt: TGTGCCAGCAACGGAGGGGGCAATCAGCCCCAGCATTTT
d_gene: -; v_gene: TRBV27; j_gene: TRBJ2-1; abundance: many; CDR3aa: CASTSGGTYNEQFF; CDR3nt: TGTGCCAGCACCTCAGGCGGGACCTACAATGAGCAGTTCTTC
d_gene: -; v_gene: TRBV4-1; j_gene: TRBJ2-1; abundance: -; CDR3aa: CASSQRTLLDERPF; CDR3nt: TGTGCCAGCAGCCAACGGACTCTACTGGATGAGCGGCCCTTT
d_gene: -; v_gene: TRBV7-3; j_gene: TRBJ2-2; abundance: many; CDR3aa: CASSLNELTGELFF; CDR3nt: TGTGCTAGCAGCTTAAACGAGCTCACCGGGGAGCTGTTTTTT
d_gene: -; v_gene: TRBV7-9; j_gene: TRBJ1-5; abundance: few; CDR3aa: CACSDHRDGDPNQPQHF; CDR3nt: TGTGCCTGCAGCGACCACCGGGACGGGGATCCCAACCAGCCCCAGCATTTT
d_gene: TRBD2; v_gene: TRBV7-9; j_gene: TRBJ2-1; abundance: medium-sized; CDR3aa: CASSVRGGPEQFF; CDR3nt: TGTGCCAGCAGTGTTCGGGGGGGCCCTGAGCAGTTCTTC
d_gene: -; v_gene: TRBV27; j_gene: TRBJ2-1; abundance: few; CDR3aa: CASTSGETYNEQFF; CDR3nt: TGTGCCAGCACCTCAGGCGAGACCTACAATGAGCAGTTCTTC
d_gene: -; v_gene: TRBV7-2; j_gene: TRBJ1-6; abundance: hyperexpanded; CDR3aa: CASSLAEGSSYNSPLHF; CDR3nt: TGTGCCAGCAGCTTAGCAGAGGGGAGCTCCTATAATTCACCCCTCCACTTT
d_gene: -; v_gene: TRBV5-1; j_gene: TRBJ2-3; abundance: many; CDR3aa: CATSGELDTQYF; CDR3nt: TGCGCCACCTCAGGGGAGTTAGATACGCAGTATTTT
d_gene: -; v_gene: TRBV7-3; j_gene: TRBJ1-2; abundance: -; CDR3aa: CDSRGNGGYGETF; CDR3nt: TGCGACAGCAGAGGAAACGGGGGCTATGGCGAAACCTTC
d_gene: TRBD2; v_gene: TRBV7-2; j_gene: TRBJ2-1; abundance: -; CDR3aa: CASSGRAISNEQFF; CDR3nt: TGTGCCAGCAGCGGGAGGGCAATTAGCAATGAGCAGTTCTTC
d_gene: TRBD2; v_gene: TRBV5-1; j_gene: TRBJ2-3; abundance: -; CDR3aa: CATSGGLDTQYF; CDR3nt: TGCGCCACCTCGGGGGGGTTAGATACGCAGTATTTT
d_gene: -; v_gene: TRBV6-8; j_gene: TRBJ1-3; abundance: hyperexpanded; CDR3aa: CASSPQTTGNTIYF; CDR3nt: TGTGCCAGCAGTCCCCAGACTACTGGAAACACCATATATTTT
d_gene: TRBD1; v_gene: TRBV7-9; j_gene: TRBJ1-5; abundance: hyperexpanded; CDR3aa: CASSDHRDRDPNQPQHF; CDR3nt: TGTGCCAGCAGCGACCACCGGGACAGGGATCCCAATCAGCCCCAGCATTTT
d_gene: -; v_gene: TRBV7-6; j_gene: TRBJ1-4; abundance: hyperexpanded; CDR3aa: CASSALSANEKLFF; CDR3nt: TGTGCCAGCAGCGCCCTGTCGGCTAATGAAAAACTGTTTTTT
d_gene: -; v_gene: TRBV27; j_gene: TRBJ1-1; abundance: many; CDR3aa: CASISSTEAFF; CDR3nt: TGTGCCAGCATATCGAGCACTGAAGCTTTCTTT
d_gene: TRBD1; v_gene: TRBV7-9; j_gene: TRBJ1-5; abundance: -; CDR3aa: CASSDNRDRVPKQPQHF; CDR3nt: TGTGCCAGCAGCGACAACCGGGACAGGGTTCCCAAACAGCCCCAGCATTTT
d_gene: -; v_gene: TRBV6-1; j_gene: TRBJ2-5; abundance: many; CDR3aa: CASRPLATKETQYF; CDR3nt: TGTGCCAGCAGGCCTCTAGCGACCAAAGAGACCCAGTACTTC
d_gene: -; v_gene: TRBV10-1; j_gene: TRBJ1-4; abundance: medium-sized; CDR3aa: CASSADRSELFF; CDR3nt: TGCGCCAGCAGTGCAGACAGGTCTGAACTGTTTTTT
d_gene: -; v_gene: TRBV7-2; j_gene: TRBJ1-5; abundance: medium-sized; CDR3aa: CASSLNRDHNQPQHF; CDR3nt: TGTGCCAGCAGCTTGAACAGGGATCACAATCAGCCCCAGCATTTT
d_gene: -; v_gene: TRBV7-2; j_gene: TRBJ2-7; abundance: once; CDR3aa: CASSDPAEQSF; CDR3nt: TGTGCCAGCAGCGATCCCGCCGAGCAGTCCTTC